This entry features one T cell receptor (beta chain) sequence. Other nucleotide sequences from this sample produce the same CDR3. Trimming removed 6 bases from V and 4 bases from J; junction bases left unmatched: 4. This CDR3 is built from 13 residues. Original handling: Nucleated cell counts were estimated from reference gene primer amplification. Using immunoSEQ multiplex PCR, the repertoire was profiled, and TCRdb retains in-frame clones only, with some absent. That table is the source of V, J and clone size, and D and trimming were worked out from the DNA. The sample contains about 350,000 clones, around nine tenths of which appear only once. This specimen comes from a study of blood T cell repertoires in COVID-19.

The TCR originated in a woman between 65 and 79 years old with COVID-19, enrolled during active disease. The chain links TRBV12-3 or TRBV12-4 to TRBJ1-1; 8 bases fit TRBD1. Source material: peripheral blood. CDR3 DNA sequence: TGTGCCAGCAGCCGTACAGGGGGCACTGAAGCTTTCTTT. This encodes CASSRTGGTEAFF.